This T cell receptor (beta chain) was identified in a study of T cell responses to AZD1222 COVID-19 vaccine. The wider study: Both about-4-week and about-12-week second-dose recipients were combined.

The sample holds one count of this clone. One end of the junction varies from germline; a read error may be responsible. Here immunoSEQ multiplex PCR was the method, and the copy in TCRdb shows in-frame clones only, minus some. In the table there are approximately 190,000 clones, over 80% of which are singletons. The clonotype comes from an adult in good health. The sequencing here drew on peripheral blood, taken on day 0 of AZD1222 vaccination.

CDR3 DNA: TGTGCCAGCAGCAAAGACCTTTCGACAGGGGGCGTCGGAAACACCATATATTTT. Translating it yields CASSKDLSTGGVGNTIYF. The genes are TRBV3-1 (or the pseudogene TRBV3-2) and TRBJ1-3, with TRBD1 identical over 10 bases. Germline CDR1 reads LGHDT; CDR2 reads YNNKEL (reference sequence). CDR3 length: 18 residues.